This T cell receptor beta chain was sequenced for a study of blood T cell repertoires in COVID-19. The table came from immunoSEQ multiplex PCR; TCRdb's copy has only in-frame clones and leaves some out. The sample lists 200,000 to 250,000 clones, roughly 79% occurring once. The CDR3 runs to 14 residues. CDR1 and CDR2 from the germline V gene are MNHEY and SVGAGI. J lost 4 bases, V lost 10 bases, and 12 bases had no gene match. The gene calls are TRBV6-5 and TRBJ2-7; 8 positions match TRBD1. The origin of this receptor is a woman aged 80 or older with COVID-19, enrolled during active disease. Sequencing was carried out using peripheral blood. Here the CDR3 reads CATSGQAGQYEQYF. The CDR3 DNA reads TGTGCCACTTCGGGACAGGCGGGACAATACGAGCAGTACTTC.